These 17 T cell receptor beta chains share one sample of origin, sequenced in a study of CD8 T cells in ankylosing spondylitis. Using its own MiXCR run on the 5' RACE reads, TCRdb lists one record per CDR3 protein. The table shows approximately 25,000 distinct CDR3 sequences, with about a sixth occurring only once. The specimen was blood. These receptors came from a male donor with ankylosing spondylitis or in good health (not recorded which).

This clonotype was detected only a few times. The CDR3 reads CASSQPGLASDTQYF. The CDR3, as DNA: TGTGCCAGCAGCCAGCCGGGACTAGCGTCAGATACGCAGTATTTT. The chain combines TRBV4-2 with TRBJ2-3; 10 bases line up with TRBD2. Looked up from germline, CDR1 is LGHNA and CDR2 is YNFKEQ. The CDR3 has 15 residues. Trimming at V came to 3 bases and at J to 4 bases, leaving 4 bases not matched to a gene.

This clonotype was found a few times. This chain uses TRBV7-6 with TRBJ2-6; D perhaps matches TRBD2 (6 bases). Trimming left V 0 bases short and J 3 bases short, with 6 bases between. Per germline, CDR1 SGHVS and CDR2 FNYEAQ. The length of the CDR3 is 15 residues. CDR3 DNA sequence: TGTGCCAGCAGCTTAGCGGGAGGTGGGGCCAACGTCCTGACTTTC. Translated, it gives CASSLAGGGANVLTF.

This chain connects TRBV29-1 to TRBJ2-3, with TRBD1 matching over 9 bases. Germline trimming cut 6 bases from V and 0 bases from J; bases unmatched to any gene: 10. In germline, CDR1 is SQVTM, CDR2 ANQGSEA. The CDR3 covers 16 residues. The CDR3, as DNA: TGCAGCGTCGCGGGGGACAGGGAGGCTAGCACAGATACGCAGTATTTT. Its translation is CSVAGDREASTDTQYF.

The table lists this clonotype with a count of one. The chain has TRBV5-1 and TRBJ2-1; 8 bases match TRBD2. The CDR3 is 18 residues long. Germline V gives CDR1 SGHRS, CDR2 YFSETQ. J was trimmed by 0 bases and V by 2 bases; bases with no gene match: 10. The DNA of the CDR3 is TGCGCCAGCAGCTTTCGGGTTAGCGGGGCGAGCTCCTACAATGAGCAGTTCTTC. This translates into CASSFRVSGASSYNEQFF.

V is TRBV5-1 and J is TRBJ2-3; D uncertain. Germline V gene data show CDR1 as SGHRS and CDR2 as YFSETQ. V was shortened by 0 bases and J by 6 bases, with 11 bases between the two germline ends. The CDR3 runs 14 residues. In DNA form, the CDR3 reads TGCGCCAGCAGCTTGGGCGCGGAAACCGATACGCAGTATTTT. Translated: CASSLGAETDTQYF.

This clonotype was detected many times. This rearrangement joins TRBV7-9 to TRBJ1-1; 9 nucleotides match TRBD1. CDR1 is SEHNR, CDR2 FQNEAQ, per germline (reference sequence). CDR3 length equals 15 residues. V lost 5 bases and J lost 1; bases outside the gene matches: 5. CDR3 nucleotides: TGTGCCAGCAGCAACCGGACAGGGGCGAACACTGAAGCTTTCTTT. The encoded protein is CASSNRTGANTEAFF.

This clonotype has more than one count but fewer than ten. CDR3 sequence (DNA): TGTGCCAGCAGTTTATTGTTAGGCGAGGACGGGGAGCTGTTTTTT. This gives the protein CASSLLLGEDGELFF. This chain links TRBV28 with TRBJ2-2; unclear D gene. V dropped 1 base and J dropped 7 bases, with 13 bases sitting between them. The CDR3 is 15 amino acids. Germline loops: CDR1 MDHEN, CDR2 SYDVKM.

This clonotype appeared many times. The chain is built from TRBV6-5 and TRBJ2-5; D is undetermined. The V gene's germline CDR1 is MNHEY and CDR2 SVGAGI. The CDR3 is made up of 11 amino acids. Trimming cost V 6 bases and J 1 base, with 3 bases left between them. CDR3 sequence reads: CASSLQETQYF. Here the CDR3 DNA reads TGTGCCAGCAGCCTCCAAGAGACCCAGTACTTC.

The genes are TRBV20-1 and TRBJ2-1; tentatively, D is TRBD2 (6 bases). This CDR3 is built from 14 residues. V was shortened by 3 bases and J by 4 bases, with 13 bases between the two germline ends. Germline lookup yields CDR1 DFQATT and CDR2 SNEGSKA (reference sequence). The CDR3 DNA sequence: TGCAGTGCTAGCGGGAGAATCGGTTACAATGAGCAGTTCTTC. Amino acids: CSASGRIGYNEQFF.

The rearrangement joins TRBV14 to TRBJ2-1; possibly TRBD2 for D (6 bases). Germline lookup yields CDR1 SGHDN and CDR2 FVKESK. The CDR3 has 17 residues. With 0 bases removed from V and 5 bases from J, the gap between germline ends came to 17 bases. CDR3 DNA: TGTGCCAGCAGCCAAGAAGTCCCCTCCGCTAGCGACAATGAGCAGTTCTTC. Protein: CASSQEVPSASDNEQFF.

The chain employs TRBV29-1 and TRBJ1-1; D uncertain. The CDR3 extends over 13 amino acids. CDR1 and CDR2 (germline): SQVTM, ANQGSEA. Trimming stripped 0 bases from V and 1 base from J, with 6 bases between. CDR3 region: CSVEETENTEAFF. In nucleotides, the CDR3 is TGCAGCGTTGAAGAGACTGAGAACACTGAAGCTTTCTTT.

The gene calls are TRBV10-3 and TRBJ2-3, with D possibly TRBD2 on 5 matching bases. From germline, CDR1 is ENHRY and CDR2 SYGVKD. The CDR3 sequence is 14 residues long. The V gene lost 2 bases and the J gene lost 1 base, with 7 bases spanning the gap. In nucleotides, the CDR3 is TGTGCCATCAGTGAGGCGGGCCGCACAGATACGCAGTATTTT. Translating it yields CAISEAGRTDTQYF.

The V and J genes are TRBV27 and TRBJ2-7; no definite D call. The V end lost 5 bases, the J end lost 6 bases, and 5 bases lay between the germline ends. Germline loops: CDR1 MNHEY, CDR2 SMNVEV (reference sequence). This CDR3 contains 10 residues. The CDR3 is CASSHSEQYV. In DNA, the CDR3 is TGTGCCAGCAGTCATAGCGAGCAGTACGTC.

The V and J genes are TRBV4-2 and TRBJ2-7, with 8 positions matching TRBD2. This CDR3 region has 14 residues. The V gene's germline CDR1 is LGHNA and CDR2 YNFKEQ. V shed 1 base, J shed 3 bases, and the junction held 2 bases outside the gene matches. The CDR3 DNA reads TGTGCCAGCAGCCAAGGGGGACTAGTCTACGAGCAGTACTTC. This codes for CASSQGGLVYEQYF.

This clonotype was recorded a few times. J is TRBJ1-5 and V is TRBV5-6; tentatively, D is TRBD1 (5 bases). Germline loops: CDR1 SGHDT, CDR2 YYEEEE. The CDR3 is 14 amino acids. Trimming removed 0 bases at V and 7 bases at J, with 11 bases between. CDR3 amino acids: CASSLAAEGQPQHF. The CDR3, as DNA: TGTGCCAGCAGCTTGGCGGCGGAGGGGCAGCCCCAGCATTTT.

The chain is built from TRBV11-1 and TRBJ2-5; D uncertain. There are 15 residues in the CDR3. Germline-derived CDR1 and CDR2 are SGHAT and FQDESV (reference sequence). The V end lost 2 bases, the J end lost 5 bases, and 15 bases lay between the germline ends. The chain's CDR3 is CASSLSPRGQETQYF. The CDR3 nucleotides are TGTGCCAGCAGCTTATCACCAAGAGGTCAGGAGACCCAGTACTTC.

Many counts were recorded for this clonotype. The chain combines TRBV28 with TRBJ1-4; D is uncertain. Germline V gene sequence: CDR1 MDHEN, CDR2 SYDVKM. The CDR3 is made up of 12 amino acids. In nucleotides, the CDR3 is TGTGCTTCGTCCACGGGGAATGAAAAACTGTTTTTT. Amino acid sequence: CASSTGNEKLFF.